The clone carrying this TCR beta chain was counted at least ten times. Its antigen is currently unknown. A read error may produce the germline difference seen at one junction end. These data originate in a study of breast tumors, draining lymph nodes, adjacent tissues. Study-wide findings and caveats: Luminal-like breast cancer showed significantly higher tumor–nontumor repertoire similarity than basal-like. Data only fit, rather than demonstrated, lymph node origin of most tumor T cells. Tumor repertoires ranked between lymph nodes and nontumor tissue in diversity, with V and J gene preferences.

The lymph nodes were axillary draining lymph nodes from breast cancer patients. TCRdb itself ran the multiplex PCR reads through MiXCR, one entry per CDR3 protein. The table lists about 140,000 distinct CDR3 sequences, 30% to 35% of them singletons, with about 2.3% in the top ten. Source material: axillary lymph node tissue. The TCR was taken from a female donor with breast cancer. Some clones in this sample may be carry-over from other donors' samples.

The CDR3 here is CASSHSSTDTQYF. The CDR3, as DNA: TGTGCTAGCAGCCATTCTAGCACAGATACGCAGTATTTT. This rearrangement joins TRBV7-7 to TRBJ2-3; the D is unclear. Germline loops: CDR1 SSHAT, CDR2 FNYEAQ (reference sequence). The CDR3 spans 13 residues.